The entry below describes one T cell receptor (beta chain). Antigen: not known. The sample comes from a study of Ad26.COV2.S vaccination and SARS-CoV-2 variants. Study at large: Trial arm assignment for the donor was COV1001 Ad26.COV2.S. The study gave Ad26.COV2.S intramuscularly, once or twice 56 days apart.

Findings and caveats of the study: Participants given vaccine showed non-spike TCR breadth similar to that of placebo recipients. TCR breadth and depth estimates may have understated total T cell responses.

Here immunoSEQ multiplex PCR was the method, and the copy in TCRdb shows in-frame clones only, minus some. The top ten clones hold 3.6% of a sample with approximately 410,000 clones, around 89% of them seen once. Treatment in this sample: some 20 received Ad26.COV2.S at low or high dose, single or two shots; about 5 received placebo; per-sample allocation not given. Repertoires come from day 63 after the first vaccine or placebo injection. This clonotype originated in a person between 18 and 65 years old who received the Ad26.COV2.S COVID-19 vaccine or a placebo. The material sequenced was peripheral blood, taken in a trial of Ad26.COV2.S vaccine versus placebo.

The CDR3 DNA reads TGTGCCAGCAGTTACGCAGCCACTGAAGCTTTCTTT. This sequence encodes CASSYAATEAFF. The chain uses TRBV6-2 or TRBV6-3 and TRBJ1-1; no definite D call. The V gene's germline CDR1 is MNHEY and CDR2 SVGEGT. Trimming removed 2 bases at V and 4 bases at J, with 5 bases between. CDR3 size: 12 residues.